These 30 T cell receptor beta chains were sequenced from one sample in a study of blood T cells in healthy people across ages. A second about 6 to 12 cycle PCR used barcoded and J-beta primers. TCRdb redid the calling of the 5' RACE reads with MiXCR, one entry per CDR3 protein. Of 800,000 to 1,000,000 distinct CDR3 sequences in the sample, 45% to 50% were seen once. What was sequenced was blood. The receptor set was obtained from a man aged 30 to 45 in good health.

The chain joins TRBV5-1 to TRBJ2-5; possibly TRBD1 for D (6 bases). The assigned J gene may be wrong: the sequence end matches TRBJ2-7 better. CDR1 is SGHRS and CDR2 is YFSETQ in the germline V gene. The CDR3 has 15 amino acids. CDR3 coding DNA: TGCGCCAGCACCCACCGATACAGGGAAGGGGGCGAGCAGTACTTC. Translated, it gives CASTHRYREGGEQYF.

This clonotype has only one observation. This chain joins TRBV20-1 and TRBJ2-3; 8 bases are shared with TRBD2. The trim removed 3 bases at V and 5 bases at J, leaving 10 bases unmatched. CDR3 length: 15 residues. Germline V gene lookup returns CDR1 DFQATT and CDR2 SNEGSKA (reference sequence). CDR3 sequence reads: CSARRGLGVGDTQYF. The CDR3 DNA sequence: TGCAGTGCTAGGAGGGGACTAGGTGTAGGAGATACGCAGTATTTT.

The rearrangement links TRBV12-3 or TRBV12-4 to TRBJ2-7; 11 bases are a match to TRBD1. The CDR3 is 14 amino acids. V trimming: 5 bases; J trimming: 7 bases; junction bases outside the gene matches: 7. DNA of the CDR3: TGTGCCAGCAGTCTCGGACAGGGGGCTCAAGAGCAGTACTTC. Protein: CASSLGQGAQEQYF.

The chain joins TRBV7-6 to TRBJ2-3; 8 nucleotides agree with TRBD1. The CDR3 totals 16 residues. Trimming took 3 bases from V and 0 from J; bases not matched to a gene: 5. The germline V gene has CDR1 SGHVS and CDR2 FNYEAQ. The CDR3 DNA follows: TGTGCCAGCAGCTTTGGACAGGGACCTAGCACAGATACGCAGTATTTT. Its translation is CASSFGQGPSTDTQYF.

The gene calls are TRBV2 and TRBJ1-2, with a weak D call TRBD1 (5 bases). Trimming took off 7 bases at V and 4 bases at J, with 16 bases between the two ends. CDR3 length equals 14 residues. Germline loops: CDR1 SNHLY, CDR2 FYNNEI. The CDR3 DNA reads TGTGCCAGCAAAAGCTTCCGGGGCCCCTATGGCTACACCTTC. Protein: CASKSFRGPYGYTF.

V is TRBV30 and J is TRBJ2-3; the match to TRBD2 covers 13 bases. J gave up 0 bases and V 3 bases, and 12 bases lay outside the gene matches. Germline loops: CDR1 GTSNPN, CDR2 SVGIG (reference sequence). CDR3 size: 19 residues. The CDR3 region has the DNA TGTGCCTGGAGGGACAGACTAGCGGGGGGACGGAGTAGCACAGATACGCAGTATTTT. Amino acids: CAWRDRLAGGRSSTDTQYF.

This sequence joins TRBV27 and TRBJ1-1; D is unresolved. V lost 10 bases and J 1 base, leaving 13 bases between the germline ends. Per the germline V gene, CDR1 is MNHEY and CDR2 is SMNVEV (reference sequence). The CDR3 contains 13 residues. The CDR3, as DNA: TGTGCCATAAAACGGGCAGCGAACACTGAAGCTTTCTTT. It encodes CAIKRAANTEAFF.

The gene calls are TRBV29-1 and TRBJ1-1; TRBD1 is a possible D gene (6 bases). This CDR3 has 13 amino acids. V was clipped by 7 bases and J by 11 bases, with 23 bases between them. CDR1 SQVTM and CDR2 ANQGSEA come from the germline V gene. The CDR3 spells CSAVVPGVVSAFF. The CDR3 DNA is TGCAGCGCCGTGGTCCCAGGGGTTGTAAGTGCTTTCTTT. The full variable domain, rest sourced from reference TRBV29-1 and TRBJ1-1, is SAVISQKPSRDICQRGTSLTIQCQVDSQVTMMFWYRQQPGQSLTLIATANQGSEATYESGFVIDKFPISRPNLTFSTLTVSNMSPEDSSIYLCSAVVPGVVSAFFGQGTRLTVV.

The genes are TRBV7-2 and TRBJ2-1; 12 nucleotides match TRBD2. The closer fit of TRBJ2-7 to the DNA end suggests the J call may be wrong. The CDR3 has 16 residues. Germline CDR1 SGHTA, CDR2 FQGNSA. In DNA, the CDR3 is TGTGCCAGCAGCGTACCGACTAGCGGGGGCTACAATGAGCAGTACTTC. Residues: CASSVPTSGGYNEQYF.

This chain links TRBV9 with TRBJ2-5; 7 bases align to TRBD2. Germline V gene lookup returns CDR1 SGDLS and CDR2 YYNGEE. CDR3 length: 15 amino acids. The junction had 10 bases not matched to a gene; V was cut back by 3 bases and J by 5 bases. DNA of the CDR3: TGTGCCAGCAGCGCCTTAGCGGGCCCACGGGAGACCCAGTACTTC. Translating gives CASSALAGPRETQYF.

This chain connects TRBV3-1 to TRBJ1-2; the D gene is possibly TRBD1 (5 bases). V shed 0 bases and J shed 5 bases, with 16 bases lying between them. In germline, CDR1 is LGHDT, CDR2 YNNKEL (reference sequence). CDR3 length: 16 amino acids. The CDR3 bases are TGTGCCAGCAGCCAAGATTCGAGAAGGGCAGGGTATGGCTACACCTTC. Translation: CASSQDSRRAGYGYTF.

This clonotype appeared a few times. This chain links TRBV7-2 with TRBJ2-1; 7 bases are shared with TRBD1. The germline V gene has CDR1 SGHTA and CDR2 FQGNSA. The CDR3 is made up of 13 amino acids. J lost 7 bases, V lost 5 bases, and 5 bases had no gene match. The CDR3 nucleotides are TGTGCCAGCAGCGACGACAGGGCGAATGAGCAGTTCTTC. It yields the protein CASSDDRANEQFF.

The V and J genes are TRBV5-1 and TRBJ2-1; 10 bases match TRBD1. Germline assignment: CDR1 SGHRS and CDR2 YFSETQ. This CDR3 contains 16 residues. J lost 5 bases, V lost 4 bases, and 9 bases had no gene match. The CDR3 sequence is CASSTQGQGRDNEQFF. CDR3 coding DNA: TGCGCCAGCAGCACCCAGGGACAGGGGAGAGACAATGAGCAGTTCTTC.

The chain joins TRBV15 to TRBJ1-5; 7 bases align to TRBD1. Germline values: CDR1 LNHNV, CDR2 YYDKDF (reference sequence). CDR3 length: 15 amino acids. After removal of 5 bases from V and 2 bases from J, the junction contained 6 bases not matched to a gene. The CDR3 here is CATSGTGAGNQPQHF. CDR3 sequence (DNA): TGTGCCACCAGCGGAACAGGGGCGGGCAATCAGCCCCAGCATTTT.

This clonotype was observed a few times. This chain uses TRBV7-2 with TRBJ2-3; D perhaps matches TRBD1 (6 bases). CDR1 is SGHTA and CDR2 is FQGNSA in the germline V gene. V shed 1 base and J shed 0 bases, with 14 bases lying between them. The CDR3 length is 17 residues. CDR3 bases: TGTGCCAGCAGCTTAGTTGTAGTCAGGGGTAGCACAGATACGCAGTATTTT. Translating it yields CASSLVVVRGSTDTQYF. Variable domain in full (rest from reference TRBV7-2 and TRBJ2-3): GAGVSQSPSNKVTEKGKDVELRCDPISGHTALYWYRQSLGQGLEFLIYFQGNSAPDKSGLPSDRFSAERTGGSVSTLTIQRTQQEDSAVYLCASSLVVVRGSTDTQYFGPGTRLTVL.

This rearrangement joins TRBV7-9 to TRBJ2-3; 12 bases map to TRBD2. Germline assignment: CDR1 SEHNR and CDR2 FQNEAQ (reference sequence). The trim removed 1 base at V and 0 bases at J, leaving 5 bases unmatched. The CDR3 covers 18 residues. CDR3 coding DNA: TGTGCCAGCAGCTTAGGGCAGACTAGCGGGGGAAGCACAGATACGCAGTATTTT. As protein: CASSLGQTSGGSTDTQYF.

This clonotype was recorded a few times. The chain links TRBV5-1 to TRBJ1-1, with a weak D call TRBD1 (5 bases). V shed 4 bases and J shed 3 bases, with 19 bases lying between them. The CDR3 has 16 residues. Germline-derived CDR1 and CDR2 are SGHRS and YFSETQ. Here the CDR3 reads CASSPRPGTSDTEAFF. In DNA, the CDR3 is TGCGCCAGCAGCCCGAGACCCGGGACCTCGGACACTGAAGCTTTCTTT.

This chain's CDR3 is CASSQEGALDNYGYTF. Here the CDR3 DNA reads TGCGCCAGCAGCCAAGAAGGAGCGCTGGATAACTATGGCTACACCTTC. The chain carries TRBV4-1 and TRBJ1-2; no clear D. V was pared by 0 bases and J by 1 base, with 12 bases between. This CDR3 region has 16 residues. The germline V gene has CDR1 MGHRA and CDR2 YSYEKL.

This clonotype has only a few counts. The genes are TRBV6-6 and TRBJ2-3, with D tentatively TRBD2 (6 bases). Germline assignment: CDR1 MNHNY and CDR2 SVGAGI (reference sequence). The V end was cut by 0 bases, the J end by 0 bases, with 13 bases between. The CDR3 is made up of 17 amino acids. The CDR3 coding sequence is TGTGCCAGCAGTTACTCCCGGGTAGCGGCTAGCACAGATACGCAGTATTTT. Encoded protein: CASSYSRVAASTDTQYF.

This chain connects TRBV29-1 to TRBJ2-2; TRBD1 might be the D (6 bases). V lost 4 bases and J 7 bases, leaving 13 bases between the germline ends. The germline gives CDR1 SQVTM, CDR2 ANQGSEA. The CDR3 loop spans 13 amino acids. This CDR3 reads CSVGAGVDGELFF. In DNA form, the CDR3 reads TGCAGCGTTGGGGCAGGGGTGGACGGGGAGCTGTTTTTT.

This clonotype was recorded a few times. This chain connects TRBV29-1 to TRBJ1-1; no clear D gene. The CDR3 length is 14 residues. The V end was cut by 1 base, the J end by 0 bases, with 9 bases between. In germline, CDR1 is SQVTM, CDR2 ANQGSEA. Here the CDR3 reads CSVEGGRMNTEAFF. CDR3 nucleotides: TGCAGCGTTGAAGGAGGTCGGATGAACACTGAAGCTTTCTTT.

The chain is built from TRBV5-1 and TRBJ2-5; the D call may be TRBD1 or TRBD2 (6 bases each). The J call is doubtful: the DNA matches TRBJ2-7 better. The CDR3 runs to 15 residues. In germline, CDR1 is SGHRS, CDR2 YFSETQ. The DNA of the CDR3 is TGCGCCAGCAGCTTATCTGCAGGGGAGGCCTACGAGCAGTACTTC. Translated: CASSLSAGEAYEQYF.

V is TRBV20-1 and J is TRBJ2-3; 7 bases agree with TRBD1. CDR3 length: 14 amino acids. Germline CDR1 DFQATT, CDR2 SNEGSKA (reference sequence). V lost 6 bases and J lost 2; bases outside the gene matches: 8. Here the CDR3 DNA reads TGCAGTGCCCGACAGGGCCCTCCCACAGATACGCAGTATTTT. This codes for CSARQGPPTDTQYF.

V gene TRBV11-2 combines with J gene TRBJ2-3, with D tentatively TRBD2 (7 bases). Trimming left V 5 bases short and J 6 bases short, with 15 bases between. The CDR3 sequence is 14 residues long. Germline values: CDR1 SGHAT, CDR2 FQNNGV. The CDR3 sequence is CASSAGRGLDTQYF. The CDR3 coding sequence is TGTGCCAGCAGCGCTGGGAGGGGGTTGGATACGCAGTATTTT.

This clonotype was found a few times. The chain uses TRBV6-5 and TRBJ2-5; D possibly corresponds to TRBD2 (6 bases). There are 21 residues in the CDR3. Germline V gene lookup returns CDR1 MNHEY and CDR2 SVGAGI. Trimming cost V 7 bases and J 2 bases, with 35 bases left between them. The CDR3 DNA reads as TGTGCCAGCATTACCGGGGGTAGGAACGACAACGTATGGGGTCTGCAAGAGACCCAGTACTTC. This codes for CASITGGRNDNVWGLQETQYF.

V and J are TRBV10-3 and TRBJ1-4; D is uncertain. Germline loops: CDR1 ENHRY, CDR2 SYGVKD. CDR3 length: 16 amino acids. Trimming shortened V by 0 bases and J by 4 bases, and 12 bases separated the two germline ends. The CDR3 spells CAISESRGLGNEKLFF. DNA for the CDR3: TGTGCCATCAGTGAGTCGCGAGGTCTTGGTAATGAAAAACTGTTTTTT.

The chain combines TRBV28 with TRBJ2-1; 7 bases match TRBD2. Germline CDR1 is MDHEN and CDR2 is SYDVKM. The CDR3 totals 15 residues. The junction had 12 bases not matched to a gene; V was cut back by 6 bases and J by 7 bases. CDR3 sequence (DNA): TGTGCCAGCAGCCGACGGGCGGGAGTGAGAAATGAGCAGTTCTTC. Translating it yields CASSRRAGVRNEQFF.

This clonotype was observed a few times. This chain links TRBV3-1 with TRBJ1-5; D is uncertain. V shed 0 bases and J shed 9 bases, with 12 bases lying between them. Germline V CDR1 and CDR2: LGHDT, YNNKEL (reference sequence). The CDR3 sequence is 14 residues long. CDR3 protein: CASSQDLTHRPQHF. The CDR3 coding sequence is TGTGCCAGCAGCCAAGATTTAACCCATCGGCCCCAGCATTTT.

The chain couples TRBV7-9 to TRBJ1-2, with a tentative D call TRBD1 (5 bases). There are 14 residues in the CDR3. Germline V CDR1 and CDR2: SEHNR, FQNEAQ (reference sequence). Trimming pared 6 bases from V and 6 bases from J, leaving 17 bases between. CDR3 DNA sequence: TGTGCCAGCAGATTGGGGGGTACCGGAAATGGCTACACCTTC. This codes for CASRLGGTGNGYTF.

The rearrangement uses TRBV4-1 and TRBJ2-1; 8 bases match TRBD2. The CDR3 is made up of 15 amino acids. The V and J ends lost 0 bases and 10 bases, in that order; junction bases with no gene match: 8. In germline, CDR1 is MGHRA, CDR2 YSYEKL. DNA for the CDR3: TGCGCCAGCAGCCAAGACCTAGGACTAGCTTGGGAGCAGTTCTTC. Protein product: CASSQDLGLAWEQFF.